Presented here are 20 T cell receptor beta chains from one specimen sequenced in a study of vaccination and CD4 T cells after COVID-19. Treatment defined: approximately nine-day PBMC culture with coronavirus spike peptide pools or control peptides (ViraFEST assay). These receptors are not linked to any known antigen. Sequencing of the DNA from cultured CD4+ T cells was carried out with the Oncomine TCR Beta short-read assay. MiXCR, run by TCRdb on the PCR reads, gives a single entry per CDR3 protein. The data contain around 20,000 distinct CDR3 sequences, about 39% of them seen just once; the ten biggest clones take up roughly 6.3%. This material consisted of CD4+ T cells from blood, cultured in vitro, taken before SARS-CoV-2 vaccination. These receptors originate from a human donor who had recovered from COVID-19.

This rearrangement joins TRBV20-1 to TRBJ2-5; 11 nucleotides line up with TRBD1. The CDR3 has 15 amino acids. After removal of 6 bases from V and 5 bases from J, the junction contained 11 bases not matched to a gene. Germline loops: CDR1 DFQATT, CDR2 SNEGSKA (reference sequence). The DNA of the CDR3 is TGCAGTGCAAATGGACAGGGGGCTATTATCGAGACCCAGTACTTC. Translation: CSANGQGAIIETQYF.

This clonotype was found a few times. The CDR3 protein is CSASLGQGREKLFF. CDR3 nucleotide sequence: TGCAGTGCTAGTTTGGGGCAGGGGCGGGAAAAACTGTTTTTT. This chain uses TRBV20-1 with TRBJ1-4, with D perhaps matching TRBD1 (6 bases). CDR3 size: 14 residues. Trimming removed 3 bases at V and 8 bases at J, with 16 bases between. The germline CDR1 and CDR2 sequences are DFQATT and SNEGSKA (reference sequence).

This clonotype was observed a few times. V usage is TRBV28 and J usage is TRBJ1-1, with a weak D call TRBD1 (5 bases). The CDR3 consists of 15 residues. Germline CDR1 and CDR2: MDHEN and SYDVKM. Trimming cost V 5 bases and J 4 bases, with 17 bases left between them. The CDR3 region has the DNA TGTGCCAGCAGTCCCACCTTGGGGGAGGGCACTGAAGCTTTCTTT. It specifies CASSPTLGEGTEAFF.

CDR3 sequence: CSPEVTSGEQYF. CDR3 nucleotide sequence: TGCAGTCCGGAGGTGACTTCGGGAGAGCAGTACTTC. The chain combines TRBV20-1 with TRBJ2-7; TRBD2 might be the D (5 bases). This CDR3 has 12 amino acids. Germline loops: CDR1 DFQATT, CDR2 SNEGSKA (reference sequence). V lost 8 bases and J 7 bases, leaving 18 bases between the germline ends.

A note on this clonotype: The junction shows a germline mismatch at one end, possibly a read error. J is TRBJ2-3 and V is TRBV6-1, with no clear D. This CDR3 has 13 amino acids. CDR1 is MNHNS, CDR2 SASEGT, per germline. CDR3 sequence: CASTWTSTDPQYF. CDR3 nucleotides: TGCGCCAGCACCTGGACCTCTACAGATCCGCAGTATTTT.

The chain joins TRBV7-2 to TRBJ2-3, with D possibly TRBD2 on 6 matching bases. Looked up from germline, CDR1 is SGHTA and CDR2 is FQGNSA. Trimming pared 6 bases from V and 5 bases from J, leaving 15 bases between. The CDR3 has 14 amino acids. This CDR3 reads CASRRGTQGDTQYF. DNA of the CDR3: TGTGCCAGCAGGCGTGGGACTCAGGGAGATACGCAGTATTTT.

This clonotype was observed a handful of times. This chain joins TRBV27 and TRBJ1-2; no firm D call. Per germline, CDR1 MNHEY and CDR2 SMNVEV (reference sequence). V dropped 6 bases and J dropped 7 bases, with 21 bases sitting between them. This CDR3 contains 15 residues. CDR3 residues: CASSPDRGSRGGYTF. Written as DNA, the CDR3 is TGTGCCAGCAGCCCTGACCGAGGCTCCCGAGGTGGCTACACCTTC.

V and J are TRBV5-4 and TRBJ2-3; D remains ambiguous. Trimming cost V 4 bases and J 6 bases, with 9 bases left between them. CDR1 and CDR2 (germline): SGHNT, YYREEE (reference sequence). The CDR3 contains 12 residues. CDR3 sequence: CASSGSGDTQYF. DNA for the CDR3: TGTGCCAGCAGCGGAAGTGGTGATACGCAGTATTTT.

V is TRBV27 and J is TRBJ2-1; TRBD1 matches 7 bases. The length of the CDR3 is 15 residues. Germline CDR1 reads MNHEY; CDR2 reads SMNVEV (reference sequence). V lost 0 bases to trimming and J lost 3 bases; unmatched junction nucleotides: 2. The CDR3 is CASSLSSGGYNEQFF. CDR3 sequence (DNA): TGTGCCAGCAGTTTATCTTCAGGGGGCTACAATGAGCAGTTCTTC.

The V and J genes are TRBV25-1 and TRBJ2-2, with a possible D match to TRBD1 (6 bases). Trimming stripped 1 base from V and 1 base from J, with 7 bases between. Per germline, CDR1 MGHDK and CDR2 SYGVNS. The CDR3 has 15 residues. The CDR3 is CASSELGQNTGELFF. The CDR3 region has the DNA TGTGCCAGCAGTGAATTGGGACAGAACACCGGGGAGCTGTTTTTT.

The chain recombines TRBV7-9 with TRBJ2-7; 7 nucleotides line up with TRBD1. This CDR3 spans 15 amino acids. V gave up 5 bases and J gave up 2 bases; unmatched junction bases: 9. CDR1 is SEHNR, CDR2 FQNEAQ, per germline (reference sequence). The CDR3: CASSPNIRGPYEQYF. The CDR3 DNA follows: TGTGCCAGCAGCCCCAACATTAGGGGGCCCTACGAGCAGTACTTC.

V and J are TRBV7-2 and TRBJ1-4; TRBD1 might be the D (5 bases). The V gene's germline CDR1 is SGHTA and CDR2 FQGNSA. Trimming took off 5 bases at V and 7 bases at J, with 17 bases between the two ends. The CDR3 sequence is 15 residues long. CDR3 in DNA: TGTGCCAGCAGCCCGGTCATCAGGGTTGGTGAAAAACTGTTTTTT. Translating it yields CASSPVIRVGEKLFF.

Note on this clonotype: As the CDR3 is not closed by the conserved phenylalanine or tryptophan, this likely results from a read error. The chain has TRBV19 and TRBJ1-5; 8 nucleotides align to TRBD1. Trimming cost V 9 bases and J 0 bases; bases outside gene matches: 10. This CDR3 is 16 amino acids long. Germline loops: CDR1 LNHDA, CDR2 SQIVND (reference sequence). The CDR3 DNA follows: TGTGCCAGCAGGGGGCGTCGGATCAATAGCAATCAGCCCCAGCATTCT. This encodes CASRGRRINSNQPQHS.

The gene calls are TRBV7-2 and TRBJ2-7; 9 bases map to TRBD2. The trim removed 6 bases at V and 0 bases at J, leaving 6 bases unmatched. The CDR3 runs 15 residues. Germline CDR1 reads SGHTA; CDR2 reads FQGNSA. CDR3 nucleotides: TGTGCCAGCAGTTTAAGACTAGCGGTCTCCTACGAGCAGTACTTC. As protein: CASSLRLAVSYEQYF.

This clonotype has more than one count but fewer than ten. The CDR3 reads CASSSTGDSYGYTF. The CDR3 DNA reads TGTGCCAGCAGTTCTACAGGGGATTCCTATGGCTACACCTTC. The chain links TRBV7-2 to TRBJ1-2; 7 nucleotides align to TRBD1. The CDR3 sequence is 14 residues long. Germline V gene lookup returns CDR1 SGHTA and CDR2 FQGNSA. J lost 4 bases, V lost 6 bases, and 8 bases had no gene match.

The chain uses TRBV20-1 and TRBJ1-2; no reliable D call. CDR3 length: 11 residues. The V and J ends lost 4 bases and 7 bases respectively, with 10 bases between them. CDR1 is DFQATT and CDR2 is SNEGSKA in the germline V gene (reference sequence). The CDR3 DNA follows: TGCAGTGCTATCGTGGGATTTGGCTACACCTTC. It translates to CSAIVGFGYTF.

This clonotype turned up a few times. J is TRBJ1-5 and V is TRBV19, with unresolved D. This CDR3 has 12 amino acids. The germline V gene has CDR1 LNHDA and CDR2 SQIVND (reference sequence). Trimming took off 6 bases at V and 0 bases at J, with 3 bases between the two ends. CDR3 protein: CASSDSNQPQHF. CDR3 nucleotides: TGTGCCAGTAGCGATAGCAATCAGCCCCAGCATTTT.

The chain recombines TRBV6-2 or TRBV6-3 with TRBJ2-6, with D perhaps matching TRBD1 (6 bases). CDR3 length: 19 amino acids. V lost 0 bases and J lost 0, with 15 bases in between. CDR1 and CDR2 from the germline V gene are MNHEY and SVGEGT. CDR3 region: CASSYSPFDRNSGANVLTF. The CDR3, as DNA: TGTGCCAGCAGTTACTCCCCCTTTGACAGGAACTCTGGGGCCAACGTCCTGACTTTC.

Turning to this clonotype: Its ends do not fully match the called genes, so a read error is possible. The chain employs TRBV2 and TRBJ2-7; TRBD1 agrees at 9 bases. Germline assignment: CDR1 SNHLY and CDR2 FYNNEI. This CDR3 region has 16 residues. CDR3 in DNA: TGTGCCAGCAGGCTCTCGACAGGGGGTTACTCCTACGGGCAGTACTTC. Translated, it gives CASRLSTGGYSYGQYF. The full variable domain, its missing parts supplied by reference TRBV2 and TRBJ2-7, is EPEVTQTPSHQVTQMGQEVILRCVPISNHLYFYWYRQILGQKVEFLVSFYNNEISEKSEIFDDQFSVERPDGSNFTLKIRSTKLEDSAMYFCASRLSTGGYSYGQYFGPGTRLTVT.

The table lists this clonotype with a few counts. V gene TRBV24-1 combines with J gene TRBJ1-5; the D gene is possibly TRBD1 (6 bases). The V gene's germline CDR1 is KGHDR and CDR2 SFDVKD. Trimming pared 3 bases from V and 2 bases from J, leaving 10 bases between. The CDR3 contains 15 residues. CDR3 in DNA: TGTGCCACCAGTGATCCTTACAGGGGCAATCAGCCCCAGCATTTT. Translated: CATSDPYRGNQPQHF.